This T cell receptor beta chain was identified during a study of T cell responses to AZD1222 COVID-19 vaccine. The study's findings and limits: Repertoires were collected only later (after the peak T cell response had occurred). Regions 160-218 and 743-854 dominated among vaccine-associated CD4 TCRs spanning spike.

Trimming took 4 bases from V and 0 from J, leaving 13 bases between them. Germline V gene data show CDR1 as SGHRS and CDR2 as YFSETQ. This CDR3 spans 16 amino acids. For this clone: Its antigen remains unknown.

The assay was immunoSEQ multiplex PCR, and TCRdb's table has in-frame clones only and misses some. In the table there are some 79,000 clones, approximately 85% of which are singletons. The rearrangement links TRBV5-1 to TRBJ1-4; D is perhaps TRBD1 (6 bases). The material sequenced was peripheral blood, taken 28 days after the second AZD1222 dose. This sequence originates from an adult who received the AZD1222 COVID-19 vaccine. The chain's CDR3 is CASSRGTTATNEKLFF. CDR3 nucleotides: TGCGCCAGCAGCCGGGGGACAACTGCAACTAATGAAAAACTGTTTTTT.